Listed here are 19 T cell receptor beta chains from one sample, sequenced in a study of control samples from healthy donors and cancer patients. Assay used: immunoSEQ multiplex PCR; TCRdb lists only in-frame clones, some missing. Of some 19,000 clones listed, around 84% were seen once; the top ten hold around 23%. The specimen sequenced was PBMCs. All receptors come from a man aged 60 to 75 with colorectal cancer.

The V gene is TRBV28, the J gene TRBJ1-1; D may be TRBD1 (6 bases). Germline CDR1 reads MDHEN; CDR2 reads SYDVKM. V was cut by 7 bases and J by 4 bases, with 16 bases left in between. This CDR3 has 14 amino acids. Written as DNA, the CDR3 is TGTGCCAGCATCTCACCGGGGGCCGGCACTGAAGCTTTCTTT. Translating it yields CASISPGAGTEAFF.

This chain uses TRBV30 with TRBJ1-3; no reliable D call. CDR1 is GTSNPN, CDR2 SVGIG, per germline (reference sequence). The CDR3 runs to 13 residues. The V and J ends lost 5 bases and 1 base respectively, with 9 bases between them. The CDR3 reads CAWVIASGNTIYF. CDR3 DNA sequence: TGTGCCTGGGTGATAGCATCTGGAAACACCATATATTTT.

This clone has only a few counts. The V gene is TRBV4-3, the J gene TRBJ1-1, with D unresolved. V lost 0 bases and J 0 bases, leaving 5 bases between the germline ends. Germline V gene sequence: CDR1 LGHNA, CDR2 YSLEER. The CDR3 runs 14 residues. The CDR3 DNA sequence: TGCGCCAGCAGCCAAGAAAGGATGAACACTGAAGCTTTCTTT. Amino acid sequence: CASSQERMNTEAFF.

V and J are TRBV7-9 and TRBJ2-7; D is unresolved. Per the germline V gene, CDR1 is SEHNR and CDR2 is FQNEAQ (reference sequence). Trimming pared 5 bases from V and 6 bases from J, leaving 11 bases between. This CDR3 is 12 amino acids long. In DNA, the CDR3 is TGTGCCAGCAGCCCCGGTTGGGCCGAGCAGTACTTC. Its protein product is CASSPGWAEQYF.

The V and J genes are TRBV5-1 and TRBJ1-5; 9 bases line up with TRBD1. This CDR3 is 16 amino acids long. The ends lost 4 bases at V and 4 bases at J; junction bases unmatched: 9. Germline V lookup: CDR1 SGHRS, CDR2 YFSETQ. CDR3 DNA sequence: TGCGCCAGCAGCCCGAAGCCGGGACAGGGAAATCAGCCCCAGCATTTT. This translates into CASSPKPGQGNQPQHF.

This chain links TRBV4-2 with TRBJ2-2; tentatively, D is TRBD1 or TRBD2 (5 bases each). The CDR3 consists of 18 residues. The germline V gene encodes CDR1 LGHNA and CDR2 YNFKEQ. V dropped 0 bases and J dropped 4 bases, with 18 bases sitting between them. The CDR3 spells CASSQDSGFMGPTGELFF. The CDR3 DNA follows: TGTGCCAGCAGCCAAGATAGTGGGTTTATGGGACCCACCGGGGAGCTGTTTTTT.

This clone appeared once. The chain carries TRBV2 and TRBJ1-1, with TRBD1 identical over 9 bases. CDR1 is SNHLY, CDR2 FYNNEI, per germline. The CDR3 has 18 amino acids. Trimming cost V 4 bases and J 0 bases; bases outside gene matches: 12. CDR3 protein: CASSVSPGQGRMNTEAFF. CDR3 DNA: TGTGCCAGCAGTGTTAGTCCGGGACAGGGAAGGATGAACACTGAAGCTTTCTTT.

On this clone itself: Germline is not matched at one junction end, which may reflect a read error. The chain has TRBV5-1 and TRBJ1-1, with a tentative D call TRBD1 (6 bases). Germline CDR1 reads SGHRS; CDR2 reads YFSETQ. This CDR3 region has 14 residues. The CDR3 DNA reads as TGCGCCAGCAGATTGGGGGGACAAGGCACTGAAGCTTTCTTT. Residues: CASRLGGQGTEAFF.

The rearrangement uses TRBV14 and TRBJ2-5; D is unresolved. Trimming pared 3 bases from V and 6 bases from J, leaving 5 bases between. Per germline, CDR1 SGHDN and CDR2 FVKESK. There are 11 residues in the CDR3. CDR3 amino acids: CASSQTKTQYF. CDR3 DNA sequence: TGTGCCAGCAGCCAGACGAAGACCCAGTACTTC.

This chain joins TRBV7-9 and TRBJ1-1, with D perhaps TRBD1 (6 bases). The CDR3 totals 15 residues. Germline-derived CDR1 and CDR2 are SEHNR and FQNEAQ (reference sequence). The V end was cut by 4 bases, the J end by 6 bases, with 18 bases between. DNA for the CDR3: TGTGCCAGCAGCTCTGGGACAACGAGACAGGCTGAAGCTTTCTTT. Amino acid sequence: CASSSGTTRQAEAFF.

This clone was observed a few times. The chain recombines TRBV7-9 with TRBJ1-5; D is unresolved. The germline V gene has CDR1 SEHNR and CDR2 FQNEAQ (reference sequence). V gave up 5 bases and J gave up 2 bases, with 7 bases separating them. The CDR3 runs to 13 residues. The CDR3 nucleotides read TGTGCCAGCAGCCCTGGGGGCAATCAGCCCCAGCATTTT. Protein sequence: CASSPGGNQPQHF.

This clone was seen a single time. The chain employs TRBV7-9 and TRBJ2-5; 7 bases are a match to TRBD1. Trimming removed 6 bases from V and 2 bases from J; junction bases left unmatched: 6. The CDR3 has 14 residues. Germline values: CDR1 SEHNR, CDR2 FQNEAQ (reference sequence). The chain's CDR3 is CASRSPGGQETQYF. DNA of the CDR3: TGTGCCAGCAGGAGTCCAGGGGGTCAAGAGACCCAGTACTTC.

The chain combines TRBV6-6 with TRBJ1-2; 7 bases match TRBD1. Germline assignment: CDR1 MNHNY and CDR2 SVGAGI (reference sequence). With 4 bases clipped from V and 6 bases from J, the junction kept 5 bases outside the gene matches. CDR3 length: 13 residues. The CDR3 coding sequence is TGTGCCAGCAGTTCACGTACAGGGGATGGCTACACCTTC. Protein product: CASSSRTGDGYTF.

The chain combines TRBV10-3 with TRBJ2-3, with 9 positions matching TRBD2. The CDR3 runs to 18 residues. The V gene's germline CDR1 is ENHRY and CDR2 SYGVKD. After removal of 8 bases from V and 1 base from J, the junction contained 16 bases not matched to a gene. The CDR3 bases are TGTGCCATCCGGGGTCTAGCGCGGGGGGGCCGGGGCACAGATACGCAGTATTTT. This codes for CAIRGLARGGRGTDTQYF.

This sequence joins TRBV11-3 and TRBJ2-1, with a tentative D call TRBD2 (6 bases). Germline values: CDR1 SGHNT, CDR2 YENEEA. V gave up 5 bases and J gave up 0 bases, with 8 bases separating them. The CDR3 has 14 residues. CDR3 protein: CASSRDSSYNEQFF. DNA of the CDR3: TGTGCCAGCAGCCGGGACTCCTCCTACAATGAGCAGTTCTTC.

The chain has TRBV3-1 (or the pseudogene TRBV3-2) and TRBJ1-1; D gene uncertain. The germline V and J ends were trimmed by 0 bases and 2 bases, with 10 bases remaining between them. The CDR3 consists of 15 residues. CDR1 and CDR2 (germline): LGHDT, YNNKEL (reference sequence). The CDR3, as DNA: TGTGCCAGCAGCCAAGAGTTTCAGATTAACACTGAAGCTTTCTTT. Residues: CASSQEFQINTEAFF.

V is TRBV7-6 and J is TRBJ1-1; tentative D call: TRBD1 (6 bases). The V end was cut by 5 bases, the J end by 5 bases, with 9 bases between. The CDR3 contains 12 residues. Germline V CDR1 and CDR2: SGHVS, FNYEAQ. The CDR3 reads CASSPQGTEAFF. CDR3 in DNA: TGTGCCAGCAGCCCACAGGGTACTGAAGCTTTCTTT.

V and J are TRBV24-1 and TRBJ2-2, with D perhaps being TRBD1 or TRBD2 (5 bases each). V gave up 6 bases and J gave up 3 bases, with 19 bases separating them. The CDR3 length is 17 residues. Germline V gene sequence: CDR1 KGHDR, CDR2 SFDVKD. The CDR3 sequence: CATSKPVGDGDTGELFF. In DNA form, the CDR3 reads TGTGCCACCAGTAAGCCCGTGGGGGACGGGGACACCGGGGAGCTGTTTTTT.

The chain combines TRBV11-2 with TRBJ2-3, with 9 bases matching TRBD2. Germline-derived CDR1 and CDR2 are SGHAT and FQNNGV. V was clipped by 4 bases and J by 2 bases; unmatched bases: 7. The CDR3 length is 16 residues. CDR3 nucleotide sequence: TGTGCCAGCAGCTACTGGCGGGGGGGAGACACAGATACGCAGTATTTT. Translation: CASSYWRGGDTDTQYF.